Sequencing of this TCR beta chain was carried out in a study of regulatory dendritic cells for organ transplantation. With V trimmed by 1 base and J by 1 base, 2 bases remained unmatched. Germline V lookup: CDR1 MNHNS, CDR2 SASEGT. The CDR3 is made up of 15 amino acids. TCRdb keeps only in-frame clones here, not all; method: immunoSEQ multiplex PCR. The sample has nearly 30,000 clones; over 60% are singletons. CD4+ or CD8+ T cells were sorted as naive CD45RA+ or memory CD45RO+. Remarks on this clone: Its antigen is not identified.

Findings and caveats of the study: Regulatory dendritic cells appeared to expand memory CD8+ clones less than mature ones.

V is TRBV6-1 and J is TRBJ2-7; TRBD2 matches at 9 bases. This TCR came from a human donor in good health. The sample consisted of memory CD4+ T cells from blood. Subset defined: CD45RO+ memory T cells. CDR3 in DNA: TGTGCCAGCAGTGAAGTGACTAGCGGATCCTACGAGCAGTACTTC. Translating gives CASSEVTSGSYEQYF.